This TCR beta chain was sequenced for a study of T cells in Graves' hyperthyroidism and ophthalmopathy. Regions amplified from RNA transcripts were the TCR beta CDR3 regions. Initially, a first-round RT-PCR of the TCR CDR3 employed the HTBI primer set. One entry per CDR3 protein, called by TCRdb with MiXCR from the multiplex PCR reads. The sample lists about 500,000 distinct CDR3 sequences; under 15% were seen once. Comments on this clonotype: Its target is not known.

Exclusion of patients followed from uncontrolled infection, other autoimmune disease, pregnancy or lactation. Notes on the study in general: Blood samples included most of the expanded thyroid clonotypes exceeding 0.001. Ophthalmopathy could be told apart from stable hyperthyroidism with a 13 V-J model. It was a median roughly 6.5 months before onset that the model predicted ophthalmopathy.

The V and J ends lost 1 base and 2 bases respectively, with 12 bases between them. The CDR3 contains 16 residues. Germline assignment: CDR1 SGHVS and CDR2 FQNEAQ. Sequenced: blood. The V and J genes are TRBV7-8 and TRBJ1-5; D possibly corresponds to TRBD1 (6 bases). The TCR originated in a woman younger than 30 with Graves' hyperthyroidism. CDR3 region: CASSLVRGAGNQPQHF. Written as DNA, the CDR3 is TGTGCCAGCAGCTTAGTAAGGGGGGCCGGCAATCAGCCCCAGCATTTT.